The 4 T cell receptor beta chains listed next were all sequenced from one sample in a study of somatic mutations in cytotoxic T cells in rheumatoid arthritis. Clones were read by immunoSEQ multiplex PCR, and TCRdb kept only the in-frame ones, dropping some. Among approximately 20,000 clones listed, around four fifths were seen once. The sequenced sample consisted of CD8+ T cells sorted from blood. These receptors were taken from an adult with rheumatoid arthritis.

The chain is built from TRBV4-1 and TRBJ2-1; D not certain. Germline CDR1 is MGHRA and CDR2 is YSYEKL. This CDR3 comprises 13 residues. V was trimmed by 5 bases and J by 5 bases, leaving 10 bases between them. CDR3 residues: CASSLPGNNEQFF. The CDR3 nucleotides read TGCGCCAGCAGCTTGCCAGGTAACAATGAGCAGTTCTTC.

V and J are TRBV11-2 and TRBJ2-1; D may match TRBD1 or TRBD2 (5 bases each). CDR3 length equals 15 residues. CDR1 is SGHAT, CDR2 FQNNGV, per germline. The ends were cut back, 5 bases at V and 6 bases at J, with 17 bases in the middle. Here the CDR3 DNA reads TGTGCCAGCAGCCCCCCGGGACGGACCCTCAATGAGCAGTTCTTC. Amino acids: CASSPPGRTLNEQFF.

The chain links TRBV12-5 to TRBJ2-7; 14 positions agree with TRBD2. The CDR3 runs 15 residues. CDR1 is LGHNT, CDR2 FRNRAP, per germline. The junction had 6 bases not matched to a gene; V was cut back by 6 bases and J by 5 bases. The CDR3 bases are TGTGCTAGTGGACCGGGACTAGCGGGAGATGACGAGCAGTACTTC. This translates into CASGPGLAGDDEQYF.

The rearrangement uses TRBV10-3 and TRBJ2-7; D is unclear. CDR1 is ENHRY, CDR2 SYGVKD, per germline. The CDR3 contains 13 residues. V lost 3 bases and J 4 bases, leaving 10 bases between the germline ends. CDR3 nucleotide sequence: TGTGCCATCAGTGACTCCGGAGCGTACGAGCAGTACTTC. Protein product: CAISDSGAYEQYF.